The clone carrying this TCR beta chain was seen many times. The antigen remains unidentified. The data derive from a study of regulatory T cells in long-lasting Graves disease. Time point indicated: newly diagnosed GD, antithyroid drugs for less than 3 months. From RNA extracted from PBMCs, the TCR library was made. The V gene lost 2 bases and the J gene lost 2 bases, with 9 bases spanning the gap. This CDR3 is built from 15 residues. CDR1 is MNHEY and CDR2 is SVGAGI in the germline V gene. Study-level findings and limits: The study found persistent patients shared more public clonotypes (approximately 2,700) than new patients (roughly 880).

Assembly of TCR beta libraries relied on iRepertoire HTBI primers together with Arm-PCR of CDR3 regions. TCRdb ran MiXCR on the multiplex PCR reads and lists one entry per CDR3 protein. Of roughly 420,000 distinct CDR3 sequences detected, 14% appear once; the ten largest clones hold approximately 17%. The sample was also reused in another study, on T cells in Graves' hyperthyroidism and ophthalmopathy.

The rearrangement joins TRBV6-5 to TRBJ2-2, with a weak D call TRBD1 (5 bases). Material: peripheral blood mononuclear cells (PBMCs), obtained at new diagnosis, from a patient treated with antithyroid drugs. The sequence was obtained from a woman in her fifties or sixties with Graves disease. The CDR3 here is CASSYSQGNTGELFF. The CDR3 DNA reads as TGTGCCAGCAGTTACAGCCAGGGTAACACCGGGGAGCTGTTTTTT.